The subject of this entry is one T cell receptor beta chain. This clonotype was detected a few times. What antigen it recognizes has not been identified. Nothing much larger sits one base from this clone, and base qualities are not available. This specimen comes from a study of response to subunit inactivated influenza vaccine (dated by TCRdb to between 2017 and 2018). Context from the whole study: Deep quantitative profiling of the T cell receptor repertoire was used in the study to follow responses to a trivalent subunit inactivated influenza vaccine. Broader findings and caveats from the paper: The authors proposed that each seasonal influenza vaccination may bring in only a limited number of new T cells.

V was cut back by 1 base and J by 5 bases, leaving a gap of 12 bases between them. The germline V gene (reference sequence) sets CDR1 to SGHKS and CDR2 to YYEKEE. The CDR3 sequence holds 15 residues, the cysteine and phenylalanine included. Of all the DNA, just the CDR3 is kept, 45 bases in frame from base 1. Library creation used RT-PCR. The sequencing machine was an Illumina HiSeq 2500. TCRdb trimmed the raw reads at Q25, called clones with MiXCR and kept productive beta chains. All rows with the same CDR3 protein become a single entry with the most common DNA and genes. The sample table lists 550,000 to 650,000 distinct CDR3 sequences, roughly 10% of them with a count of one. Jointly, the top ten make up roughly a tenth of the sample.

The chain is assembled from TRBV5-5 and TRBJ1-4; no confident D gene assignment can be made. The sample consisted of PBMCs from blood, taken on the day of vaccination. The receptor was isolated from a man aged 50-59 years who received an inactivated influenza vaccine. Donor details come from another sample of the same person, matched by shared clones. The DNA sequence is TGTGCCAGCAGCTTGACGTTGGGTCTAAATGAAAAACTGTTTTTT. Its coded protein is CASSLTLGLNEKLFF.